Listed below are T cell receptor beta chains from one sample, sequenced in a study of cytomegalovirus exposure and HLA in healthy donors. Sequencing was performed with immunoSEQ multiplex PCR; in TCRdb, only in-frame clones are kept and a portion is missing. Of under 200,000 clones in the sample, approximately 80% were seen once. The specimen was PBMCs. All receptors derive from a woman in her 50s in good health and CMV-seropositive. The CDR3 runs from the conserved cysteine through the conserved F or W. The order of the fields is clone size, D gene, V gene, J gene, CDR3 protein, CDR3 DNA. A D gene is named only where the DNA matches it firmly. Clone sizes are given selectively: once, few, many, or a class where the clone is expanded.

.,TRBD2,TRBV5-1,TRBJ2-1,CASIPTSGGSSYNEQFF,TGCGCCAGCATCCCAACTAGCGGGGGAAGCTCCTACAATGAGCAGTTCTTC
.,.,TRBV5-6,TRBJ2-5,CASSYPSAQETQYF,TGTGCCAGCAGCTACCCTAGCGCACAAGAGACCCAGTACTTC
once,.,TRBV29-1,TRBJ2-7,CSVGETGFYEQYF,TGCAGCGTTGGAGAGACAGGTTTCTACGAGCAGTACTTC
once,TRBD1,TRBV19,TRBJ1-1,CASNSGTGGVNTEAFF,TGTGCCAGTAATTCAGGGACAGGGGGCGTCAACACTGAAGCTTTCTTT
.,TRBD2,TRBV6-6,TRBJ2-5,CATCGLEKETQYF,TGTGCCACCTGCGGACTAGAGAAAGAGACCCAGTACTTC
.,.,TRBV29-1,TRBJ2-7,CSVEGQGHEQYF,TGCAGCGTTGAAGGTCAGGGCCACGAGCAGTACTTC
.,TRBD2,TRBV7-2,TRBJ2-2,CASSLALGSGVRDTGELFF,TGTGCCAGCAGCTTAGCCCTTGGTAGCGGGGTCCGGGACACCGGGGAGCTGTTTTTT
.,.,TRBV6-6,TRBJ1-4,CASSYPIQTGGEKLFF,TGTGCCAGCAGTTACCCCATCCAGACCGGGGGTGAAAAACTGTTTTTT
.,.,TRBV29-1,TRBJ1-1,CSVAVAGNTEAFF,TGCAGCGTCGCAGTAGCTGGGAACACTGAAGCTTTCTTT
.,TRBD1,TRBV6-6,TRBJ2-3,CASNGDRFTDTQYF,TGTGCCAGCAATGGGGACAGATTCACAGATACGCAGTATTTT
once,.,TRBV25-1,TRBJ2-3,CASSEAKGADTQYF,TGTGCCAGCAGTGAGGCAAAAGGGGCGGATACGCAGTATTTT
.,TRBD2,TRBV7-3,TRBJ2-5,CASSPRGGSETQYF,TGTGCCAGCAGCCCACGGGGGGGCTCAGAGACCCAGTACTTC
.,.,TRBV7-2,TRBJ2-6,CASSADSGANVLTF,TGTGCCAGCAGCGCGGACTCTGGGGCCAACGTCCTGACTTTC
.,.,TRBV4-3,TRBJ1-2,CASSQDSGYNYGYTF,TGCGCCAGCAGCCAAGATAGCGGTTATAACTATGGCTACACCTTC
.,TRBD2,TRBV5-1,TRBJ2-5,CASRSGTAQETQYF,TGCGCCAGCAGAAGCGGGACTGCTCAAGAGACCCAGTACTTC
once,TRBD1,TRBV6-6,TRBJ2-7,CASALLTGAYEQYF,TGTGCCAGCGCCTTACTCACAGGGGCCTACGAGCAGTACTTC
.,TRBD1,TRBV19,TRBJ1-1,CASSMGQATEAFF,TGTGCCAGTAGTATGGGACAGGCCACTGAAGCTTTCTTT
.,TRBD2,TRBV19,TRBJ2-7,CATQPSLAGGGGEQYF,TGTGCCACACAACCCTCTCTAGCGGGGGGGGGTGGCGAGCAGTACTTC
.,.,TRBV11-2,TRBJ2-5,CASSVSRETQYF,TGTGCCAGCAGCGTTAGCAGAGAGACCCAGTACTTC
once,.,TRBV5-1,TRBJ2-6,CASSPDSSGANVLTF,TGCGCCAGCAGCCCTGACAGCTCTGGGGCCAACGTCCTGACTTTC
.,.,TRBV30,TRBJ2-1,CAATIRRVSYNEQFF,TGTGCCGCGACTATCAGGCGGGTCTCCTACAATGAGCAGTTCTTC
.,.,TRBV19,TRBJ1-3,CASSSGSRGNTIYF,TGTGCCAGTAGTTCCGGCAGCAGGGGAAACACCATATATTTT
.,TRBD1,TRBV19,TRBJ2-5,CASALDREKGETQYF,TGTGCCAGCGCTCTTGACAGGGAAAAGGGAGAGACCCAGTACTTC
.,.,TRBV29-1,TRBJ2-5,CSVEEPQATQYF,TGCAGCGTTGAAGAGCCGCAGGCGACCCAGTACTTC
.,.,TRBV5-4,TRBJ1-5,CASSLGGNSNQPQHF,TGTGCCAGCAGCTTGGGAGGGAATAGCAATCAGCCCCAGCATTTT
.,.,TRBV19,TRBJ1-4,CASSYRRGEEKLFF,TGTGCCAGTAGTTATAGGAGGGGTGAAGAAAAACTGTTTTTT
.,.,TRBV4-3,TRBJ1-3,CASSQGVDEQGNTIYF,TGCGCCAGCAGCCAAGGGGTCGATGAACAGGGAAACACCATATATTTT
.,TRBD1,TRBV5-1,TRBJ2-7,CASSFGTVLSYEQYF,TGCGCCAGCAGCTTCGGGACAGTTCTCTCCTACGAGCAGTACTTC
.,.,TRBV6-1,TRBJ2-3,CASSEETLSGADTDTQYF,TGTGCCAGCAGTGAAGAAACTTTGAGCGGCGCCGACACAGATACGCAGTATTTT
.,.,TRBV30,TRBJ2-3,CAWRGGQTRTDTQYF,TGTGCCTGGAGAGGCGGACAGACCCGCACAGATACGCAGTATTTT
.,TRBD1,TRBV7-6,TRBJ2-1,CASSLTVRGTVSNNEQFF,TGTGCCAGCAGCTTAACAGTAAGAGGGACAGTATCGAACAATGAGCAGTTCTTC
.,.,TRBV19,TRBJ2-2,CASSIGLTEKRLFF,TGTGCCAGTAGTATAGGTCTAACGGAGAAACGGCTGTTTTTT
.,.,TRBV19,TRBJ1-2,CASSTGQYYGYTF,TGTGCCAGTAGTACCGGACAGTACTATGGCTACACCTTC
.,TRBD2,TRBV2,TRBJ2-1,CASTTGGEQFF,TGTGCCAGCACAACGGGAGGTGAGCAGTTCTTC
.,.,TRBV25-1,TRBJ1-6,CASTEGGRDNSPLHF,TGTGCCAGCACCGAGGGGGGGAGGGATAATTCACCCCTCCACTTT
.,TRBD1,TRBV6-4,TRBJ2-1,CASSRDRGDEQFF,TGTGCCAGCAGTCGGGACAGGGGGGATGAGCAGTTCTTC
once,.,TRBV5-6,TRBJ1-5,CASSPPGGPQHF,TGTGCCAGCAGCCCTCCGGGGGGGCCCCAGCATTTT
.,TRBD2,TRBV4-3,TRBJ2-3,CASSHFPGGTGEDTQYF,TGCGCCAGCAGCCACTTCCCGGGAGGAACTGGTGAAGATACGCAGTATTTT
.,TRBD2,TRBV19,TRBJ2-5,CASSITSGAYQETQYF,TGTGCCAGTAGTATTACTAGCGGAGCTTACCAAGAGACCCAGTACTTC
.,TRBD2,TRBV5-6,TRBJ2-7,CASSITDWGGEQYF,TGTGCCAGCAGCATAACGGACTGGGGGGGAGAGCAGTACTTC
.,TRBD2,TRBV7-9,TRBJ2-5,CASSLVPAGVETQYF,TGTGCCAGCAGCTTAGTCCCCGCGGGGGTCGAGACCCAGTACTTC
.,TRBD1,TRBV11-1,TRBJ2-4,CASSPGYRGAKNIQYF,TGTGCCAGCAGCCCGGGGTACAGGGGGGCCAAAAACATTCAGTACTTC